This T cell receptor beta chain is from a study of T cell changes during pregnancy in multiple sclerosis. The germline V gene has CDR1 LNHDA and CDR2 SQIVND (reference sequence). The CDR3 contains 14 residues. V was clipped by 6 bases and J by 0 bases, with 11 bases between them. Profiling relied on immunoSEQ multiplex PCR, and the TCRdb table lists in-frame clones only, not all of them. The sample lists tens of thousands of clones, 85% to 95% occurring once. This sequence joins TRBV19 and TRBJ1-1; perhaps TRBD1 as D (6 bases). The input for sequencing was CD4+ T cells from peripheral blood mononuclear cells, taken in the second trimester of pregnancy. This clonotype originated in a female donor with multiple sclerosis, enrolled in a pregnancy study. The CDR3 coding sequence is TGTGCCAGTAGCGGACAGTTCATGAACACTGAAGCTTTCTTT. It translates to CASSGQFMNTEAFF.